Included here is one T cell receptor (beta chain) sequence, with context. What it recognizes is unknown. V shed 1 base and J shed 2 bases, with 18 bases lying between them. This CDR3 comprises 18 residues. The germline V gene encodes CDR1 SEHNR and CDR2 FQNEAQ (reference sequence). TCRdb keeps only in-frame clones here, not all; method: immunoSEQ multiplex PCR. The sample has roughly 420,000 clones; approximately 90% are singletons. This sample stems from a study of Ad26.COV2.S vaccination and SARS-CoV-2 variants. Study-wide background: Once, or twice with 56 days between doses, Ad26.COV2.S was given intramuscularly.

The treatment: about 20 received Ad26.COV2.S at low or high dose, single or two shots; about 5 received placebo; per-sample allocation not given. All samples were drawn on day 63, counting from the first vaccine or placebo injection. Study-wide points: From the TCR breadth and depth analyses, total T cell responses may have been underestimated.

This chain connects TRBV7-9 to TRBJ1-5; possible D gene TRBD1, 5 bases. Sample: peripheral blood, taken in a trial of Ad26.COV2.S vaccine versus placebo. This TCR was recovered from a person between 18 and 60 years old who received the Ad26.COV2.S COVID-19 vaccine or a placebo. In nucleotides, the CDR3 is TGTGCCAGCAGCTTAGGGCAGGGAGGTGGAGTAGGCAATCAGCCCCAGCATTTT. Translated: CASSLGQGGGVGNQPQHF.